This T cell receptor (beta chain) is from a study of blood T cell repertoires in COVID-19. In this sample, this clone turned up once. The method was immunoSEQ multiplex PCR; TCRdb's version includes in-frame clones alone and lacks a portion of them. The sample includes 59,000 or so clones, 80% to 85% of them seen just once. Germline CDR1 and CDR2: LNHNV and YYDKDF (reference sequence). CDR3 length: 16 residues. Between the trimmed V and J ends, which lost 0 bases and 0 bases, there was a span of 10 bases. The chain is built from TRBV15 and TRBJ2-3; maybe TRBD1 (6 bases). Material for sequencing was peripheral blood. The receptor was isolated from a human donor in a cohort sampled during active COVID-19. CDR3 sequence reads: CATSRDSTGSTDTQYF. Here the CDR3 DNA reads TGTGCCACCAGCAGAGACTCCACAGGGAGCACAGATACGCAGTATTTT.